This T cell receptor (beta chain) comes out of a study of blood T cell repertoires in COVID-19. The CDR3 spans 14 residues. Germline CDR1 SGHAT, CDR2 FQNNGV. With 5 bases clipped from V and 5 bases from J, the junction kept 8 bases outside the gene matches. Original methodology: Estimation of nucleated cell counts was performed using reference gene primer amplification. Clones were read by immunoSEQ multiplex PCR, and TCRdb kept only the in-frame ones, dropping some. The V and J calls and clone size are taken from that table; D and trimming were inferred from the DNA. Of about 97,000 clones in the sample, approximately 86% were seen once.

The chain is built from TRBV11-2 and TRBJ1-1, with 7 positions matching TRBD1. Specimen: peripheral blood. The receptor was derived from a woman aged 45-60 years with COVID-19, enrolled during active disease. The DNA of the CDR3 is TGTGCCAGCAGCCCAAGACAGGGATGGACTGAAGCTTTCTTT. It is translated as CASSPRQGWTEAFF.